This section outlines one TCR beta chain sequence together with its context. The data originate from a study of blood T cells in healthy people across ages. Together with a sample-barcoded 5' primer, a J-beta primer mix was included in a second PCR lasting about 6 to 11 cycles. Every cDNA was tagged by a template-switch adaptor with 12 random nucleotides. One entry per CDR3 protein, called by TCRdb with MiXCR from the 5' RACE reads. This sample yields 1.5 million to 2 million distinct CDR3 sequences, of which 40% to 55% are seen a single time; over 2% belongs to the top ten. J was trimmed by 3 bases and V by 5 bases; bases with no gene match: 9. Germline V gives CDR1 SGHRS, CDR2 YFSETQ. There are 15 residues in the CDR3.

Sequenced: blood. This sequence originates from a woman aged 35 to 49 in good health. The gene calls are TRBV5-1 and TRBJ2-3; 7 bases agree with TRBD2. This chain's CDR3 is CASRAPGGSTDTQYF. Written as DNA, the CDR3 is TGCGCCAGCAGAGCCCCCGGGGGGAGTACAGATACGCAGTATTTT. Filled out from reference TRBV5-1 and TRBJ2-3, the complete variable domain reads KAGVTQTPRYLIKTRGQQVTLSCSPISGHRSVSWYQQTPGQGLQFLFEYFSETQRNKGNFPGRFSGRQFSNSRSEMNVSTLELGDSALYLCASRAPGGSTDTQYFGPGTRLTVL.